The 25 T cell receptor beta chains below were found in one sample sequenced in a study of cytotoxic CD8 clonotypes in ibrutinib-treated CLL. Method: immunoSEQ multiplex PCR; TCRdb's copy keeps in-frame clones and lacks some. In the table there are roughly 18,000 clones, 81% of which are singletons. Here the sequenced sample was PBMCs, taken before ibrutinib treatment. Receptors were obtained from a human donor with chronic lymphocytic leukemia.

The rearrangement links TRBV7-2 to TRBJ2-4; tentatively, D is TRBD1 (5 bases). CDR1 is SGHTA and CDR2 is FQGNSA in the germline V gene. The CDR3 spans 12 residues. V was pared by 4 bases and J by 7 bases, with 8 bases between. CDR3 loop: CASSSRVNIQYF. CDR3 DNA sequence: TGTGCCAGCAGCTCCAGGGTTAACATTCAGTACTTC.

The rearrangement links TRBV4-2 to TRBJ1-4; the D gene is possibly TRBD1 (5 bases). This CDR3 region has 17 residues. Germline loops: CDR1 LGHNA, CDR2 YNFKEQ. The ends were cut back, 1 base at V and 0 bases at J, with 12 bases in the middle. CDR3 sequence: CASSQGDLHATNEKLFF. The CDR3 coding sequence is TGTGCCAGCAGCCAAGGGGACTTACATGCAACTAATGAAAAACTGTTTTTT.

The CDR3 DNA reads TGTGCCAGCAGCTTAGACGGCGGCTTTGACTATGGCTACACCTTC. It encodes CASSLDGGFDYGYTF. The gene calls are TRBV7-2 and TRBJ1-2; D not resolved. Trimming pared 1 base from V and 3 bases from J, leaving 12 bases between. Germline CDR1 SGHTA, CDR2 FQGNSA. The CDR3 runs 15 residues.

The chain's CDR3 is CASSLTKSLARRFGYTF. CDR3 nucleotide sequence: TGCGCCAGCAGCTTGACTAAAAGCCTCGCTCGGAGGTTTGGCTACACCTTC. The rearrangement links TRBV5-1 to TRBJ1-2; no definite D call. The V gene's germline CDR1 is SGHRS and CDR2 YFSETQ. This CDR3 region has 17 residues. Trimming took 1 base from V and 7 from J, leaving 23 bases between them.

This clone appeared a few times. V gene TRBV10-2 combines with J gene TRBJ2-3; 8 nucleotides agree with TRBD2. From germline, CDR1 is WSHSY and CDR2 SAAADI. V lost 7 bases and J lost 2; bases outside the gene matches: 5. The CDR3 runs to 14 residues. CDR3 region: CASKERGYTDTQYF. CDR3 in DNA: TGCGCCAGCAAAGAGCGGGGGTACACAGATACGCAGTATTTT.

This chain uses TRBV7-2 with TRBJ2-5; D gene ambiguous. Trimming took off 5 bases at V and 5 bases at J, with 15 bases between the two ends. The germline gives CDR1 SGHTA, CDR2 FQGNSA. The CDR3 sequence is 14 residues long. In DNA, the CDR3 is TGTGCCAGCAGCCCCGGGTCCGACGAGGAGACCCAGTACTTC. It translates to CASSPGSDEETQYF.

This chain links TRBV7-2 with TRBJ1-5; maybe TRBD1 (6 bases). The germline gives CDR1 SGHTA, CDR2 FQGNSA. This CDR3 has 15 residues. The V end was cut by 5 bases, the J end by 7 bases, with 18 bases between. For the CDR3, the DNA is TGTGCCAGCAGCACCGAGACGGGGGGCAGACAGCCCCAGCATTTT. Its protein product is CASSTETGGRQPQHF.

The chain couples TRBV7-2 to TRBJ2-7; 12 bases map to TRBD2. With V trimmed by 4 bases and J by 7 bases, 8 bases remained unmatched. Germline assignment: CDR1 SGHTA and CDR2 FQGNSA. The CDR3 totals 15 residues. The CDR3 here is CASSYGLAGSGEQYF. CDR3 in DNA: TGTGCCAGCAGCTACGGACTAGCGGGGTCGGGGGAGCAGTACTTC.

V is TRBV7-2 and J is TRBJ1-1; D may be TRBD1 (6 bases). This CDR3 region has 14 residues. Trimming left V 5 bases short and J 5 bases short, with 15 bases between. From germline, CDR1 is SGHTA and CDR2 FQGNSA. In nucleotides, the CDR3 is TGTGCCAGCAGCCTCCCTTCAGGGGCTACTGAAGCTTTCTTT. It yields the protein CASSLPSGATEAFF.

This clone was picked up a small number of times. V is TRBV18 and J is TRBJ1-2; D is unclear. The V gene's germline CDR1 is KGHSH and CDR2 LQKENI. The length of the CDR3 is 15 residues. With 2 bases removed from V and 0 bases from J, the gap between germline ends came to 10 bases. Here the CDR3 reads CASSPAQPTNYGYTF. Written as DNA, the CDR3 is TGTGCCAGCTCACCAGCACAGCCTACTAACTATGGCTACACCTTC.

This sequence joins TRBV7-2 and TRBJ2-7; TRBD1 might be the D (5 bases). Germline loops: CDR1 SGHTA, CDR2 FQGNSA. Deletions cut 5 bases from V and 5 bases from J, with 10 bases between. This CDR3 has 12 amino acids. The CDR3 coding sequence is TGTGCCAGCAGCACAGGATTTGACGAGCAGTACTTC. This translates into CASSTGFDEQYF.

V is TRBV19 and J is TRBJ2-5, with 10 bases that match TRBD1. The CDR3 is made up of 16 amino acids. V was pared by 3 bases and J by 7 bases, with 11 bases of the junction left unmatched. Germline V gene data show CDR1 as LNHDA and CDR2 as SQIVND (reference sequence). In nucleotides, the CDR3 is TGTGCCAGTAGTATTGGTCGGGACAGGGGAAGGGGGACCCAGTACTTC. Amino acids: CASSIGRDRGRGTQYF. The whole variable domain, remainder taken from reference TRBV19 and TRBJ2-5, is DGGITQSPKYLFRKEGQNVTLSCEQNLNHDAMYWYRQDPGQGLRLIYYSQIVNDFQKGDIAEGYSVSREKKESFPLTVTSAQKNPTAFYLCASSIGRDRGRGTQYFGPGTRLLVL.

Here the CDR3 reads CASSSERGWEQYF. In DNA, the CDR3 is TGTGCCAGCAGCTCAGAGCGGGGGTGGGAGCAGTACTTC. The gene calls are TRBV7-2 and TRBJ2-7; TRBD2 aligns across 8 bases. In germline, CDR1 is SGHTA, CDR2 FQGNSA. The CDR3 contains 13 residues. V lost 4 bases and J lost 7; bases outside the gene matches: 6.

The V gene is TRBV5-6, the J gene TRBJ2-5; 7 bases are shared with TRBD2. The CDR3 contains 17 residues. Losses at the gene ends were 2 bases for V and 0 bases for J; bases not matched to a gene: 10. Per germline, CDR1 SGHDT and CDR2 YYEEEE. The CDR3 coding sequence is TGTGCCAGCAGCTTATCCTACTCCGGGACTAACCAAGAGACCCAGTACTTC. It yields the protein CASSLSYSGTNQETQYF. The full variable domain, its missing parts supplied by reference TRBV5-6 and TRBJ2-5, is DAGVTQSPTHLIKTRGQQVTLRCSPKSGHDTVSWYQQALGQGPQFIFQYYEEEERQRGNFPDRFSGHQFPNYSSELNVNALLLGDSALYLCASSLSYSGTNQETQYFGPGTRLLVL.

This clone appeared a single time. V usage is TRBV10-2 and J usage is TRBJ2-2; TRBD2 matches at 14 bases. Looked up from germline, CDR1 is WSHSY and CDR2 is SAAADI. The J segment lost 1 base and the V segment lost 4 bases, leaving 11 bases of the junction unmatched. This CDR3 comprises 20 residues. The CDR3 coding sequence is TGCGCCAGCAGTGCCCGTGGACTAGCGGGGGGACACGGGAACACCGGGGAGCTGTTTTTT. Translation gives CASSARGLAGGHGNTGELFF.

The chain has TRBV18 and TRBJ2-7; D assignment may be TRBD1 or TRBD2 (5 bases each). V lost 3 bases, J lost 5 bases, and 8 bases lay in between. The CDR3 spans 12 residues. Germline-derived CDR1 and CDR2 are KGHSH and LQKENI. The CDR3 DNA reads as TGTGCCAGCTCACCCGAGGGGCACGAGCAGTACTTC. Translation gives CASSPEGHEQYF.

CDR3: CASSQRTGTGNEKLFF. CDR3 in DNA: TGTGCCAGCAGCCAAAGAACCGGGACAGGGAATGAAAAACTGTTTTTT. The chain carries TRBV14 and TRBJ1-4; 9 bases map to TRBD1. The CDR3 runs to 16 residues. Germline V gives CDR1 SGHDN, CDR2 FVKESK. V lost 2 bases and J lost 5; bases outside the gene matches: 6. Full variable domain (remainder filled in from reference TRBV14 and TRBJ1-4): EAGVTQFPSHSVIEKGQTVTLRCDPISGHDNLYWYRRVMGKEIKFLLHFVKESKQDESGMPNNRFLAERTGGTYSTLKVQPAELEDSGVYFCASSQRTGTGNEKLFFGSGTQLSVL.

The CDR3 DNA reads as TGTGCCAGCAGTCCTGAGCCCGGGGTGGGATTCAATCAGCCCCAGCATTTT. Protein: CASSPEPGVGFNQPQHF. This chain connects TRBV28 to TRBJ1-5, with D uncertain. V was shortened by 5 bases and J by 3 bases, with 20 bases between the two germline ends. CDR3 length: 17 residues. The germline gives CDR1 MDHEN, CDR2 SYDVKM.

The chain is built from TRBV5-6 and TRBJ2-7, with D possibly being TRBD1 or TRBD2 (5 bases each). Trimming stripped 3 bases from V and 4 bases from J, with 17 bases between. The CDR3 loop spans 15 amino acids. Germline CDR1 reads SGHDT; CDR2 reads YYEEEE. The CDR3 coding sequence is TGTGCCAGCAGCTCCGACAGCTTTTCGGGGTACGAGCAGTACTTC. This sequence encodes CASSSDSFSGYEQYF.

The genes are TRBV30 and TRBJ2-5, with D uncertain. V shed 2 bases and J shed 4 bases, with 8 bases lying between them. This CDR3 spans 12 amino acids. Germline V lookup: CDR1 GTSNPN, CDR2 SVGIG (reference sequence). The CDR3 is CAWSLEVETQYF. The CDR3 region has the DNA TGTGCCTGGAGTCTAGAGGTAGAGACCCAGTACTTC.

The chain recombines TRBV5-6 with TRBJ1-5; no firm D call. The V gene's germline CDR1 is SGHDT and CDR2 YYEEEE. V was clipped by 0 bases and J by 2 bases, with 3 bases between them. The CDR3 has 13 amino acids. CDR3 protein: CASSLAGNQPQHF. DNA of the CDR3: TGTGCCAGCAGCTTGGCCGGCAATCAGCCCCAGCATTTT.

This chain uses TRBV9 with TRBJ2-4; D is possibly TRBD1 or TRBD2 (6 bases each). Between the trimmed V and J ends, which lost 0 bases and 3 bases, there was a span of 7 bases. The germline V gene has CDR1 SGDLS and CDR2 YYNGEE. The CDR3 runs to 14 residues. The CDR3 DNA is TGTGCCAGCAGCGTAGAGGGGGGCAAAAACATTCAGTACTTC. Its protein is CASSVEGGKNIQYF.

J is TRBJ2-3 and V is TRBV7-9, with D possibly being TRBD1 (5 bases). V lost 6 bases and J lost 4, with 17 bases in between. Germline lookup yields CDR1 SEHNR and CDR2 FQNEAQ (reference sequence). This CDR3 has 15 amino acids. CDR3 sequence: CASRGLGLYSDTQYF. The CDR3, as DNA: TGTGCCAGCAGGGGTCTGGGGCTCTACTCAGATACGCAGTATTTT.

This chain joins TRBV5-8 and TRBJ1-5; no clear D gene. Trimming cost V 4 bases and J 5 bases, with 7 bases left between them. The CDR3 has 12 amino acids. Germline V gene sequence: CDR1 SGHTS, CDR2 YDEGEE. The CDR3 here is CASSAEDQPQHF. The DNA for the CDR3 is TGTGCCAGCAGCGCGGAAGATCAGCCCCAGCATTTT. The entire variable domain, with the rest obtained from reference TRBV5-8 and TRBJ1-5, is as follows: EAGVTQSPTHLIKTRGQQATLRCSPISGHTSVYWYQQALGLGLQFLLWYDEGEERNRGNFPPRFSGRQFPNYSSELNVNALELEDSALYLCASSAEDQPQHFGDGTRLSIL.

The genes are TRBV6-5 and TRBJ1-2; TRBD1 aligns across 7 bases. The germline V gene encodes CDR1 MNHEY and CDR2 SVGAGI. This CDR3 comprises 15 residues. Losses at the gene ends were 2 bases for V and 4 bases for J; bases not matched to a gene: 7. The CDR3 DNA reads as TGTGCCAGCAGTTACAACACAGGGGCGGCCTATGGCTACACCTTC. Translating it yields CASSYNTGAAYGYTF.